What follows are 31 T cell receptor beta chains derived from one specimen sequenced in a study of blood T cells in healthy people across ages. A second PCR, run for roughly 7 to 12 cycles, used a sample-barcoded 5' primer plus a J-beta primer mix. A single record per CDR3 protein comes from TCRdb applying MiXCR to the 5' RACE reads. The repertoire holds 1.5 million to 2 million distinct CDR3 sequences, with 40% to 55% as singletons. What was sequenced was blood. The receptors here all came from a woman in her 40s in good health.

The J gene is TRBJ2-5, the V gene TRBV18, with D unclear. This CDR3 comprises 15 residues. The V end lost 8 bases, the J end lost 11 bases, and 27 bases lay between the germline ends. Germline-derived CDR1 and CDR2 are KGHSH and LQKENI. CDR3 DNA: TGTGCCAGCCTAATTTCCTCGGGCCTTAACAATGAGCAGTACTTC. Protein: CASLISSGLNNEQYF.

The J gene is TRBJ2-3, the V gene TRBV5-1; D possibly matches TRBD1 or TRBD2 (5 bases each). V was trimmed by 5 bases and J by 3 bases, leaving 19 bases between them. CDR1 and CDR2 (germline): SGHRS, YFSETQ. The CDR3 has 16 residues. CDR3 amino acids: CASRLTPRGLTDTQYF. CDR3 in DNA: TGCGCCAGCAGGTTAACCCCGAGGGGCCTTACAGATACGCAGTATTTT.

The table lists this clonotype with a few counts. The rearrangement joins TRBV5-1 to TRBJ2-5, with D unclear. The V gene's germline CDR1 is SGHRS and CDR2 YFSETQ. This CDR3 has 14 residues. The V gene lost 1 base and the J gene lost 2 bases, with 9 bases spanning the gap. CDR3 residues: CASSLIRLQETQYF. The DNA of the CDR3 is TGCGCCAGCAGCTTGATTCGCCTACAAGAGACCCAGTACTTC.

This clonotype was recorded only once. The chain recombines TRBV15 with TRBJ2-4; the D gene is possibly TRBD1 (5 bases). The last part of the DNA fits TRBJ2-7 better; the J call may be wrong. This CDR3 spans 13 amino acids. Germline-derived CDR1 and CDR2 are LNHNV and YYDKDF (reference sequence). For the CDR3, the DNA is TGTGCCACCAGCAGCACAGGTACCTACGAGCAGTACTTC. It translates to CATSSTGTYEQYF.

The V and J genes are TRBV7-9 and TRBJ2-1; TRBD2 aligns across 10 bases. From germline, CDR1 is SEHNR and CDR2 FQNEAQ (reference sequence). After removal of 3 bases from V and 7 bases from J, the junction contained 6 bases not matched to a gene. This CDR3 has 15 residues. In nucleotides, the CDR3 is TGTGCCAGCAGCTTTACGACTAGCGGGCGGAATGAGCAGTTCTTC. Encoded protein: CASSFTTSGRNEQFF.

This clonotype was observed a few times. The rearrangement uses TRBV29-1 and TRBJ2-1, with 10 bases matching TRBD2. Per the germline V gene, CDR1 is SQVTM and CDR2 is ANQGSEA. This CDR3 comprises 13 residues. V was clipped by 4 bases and J by 5 bases; unmatched bases: 2. This CDR3 is CSVATSGNNEQFF. The CDR3 coding sequence is TGCAGCGTTGCAACTAGCGGGAACAATGAGCAGTTCTTC.

This clonotype has more than one count but fewer than ten. This sequence joins TRBV6-2 or TRBV6-3 and TRBJ1-6; TRBD1 matches at 8 bases. This CDR3 contains 17 residues. Losses at the gene ends were 6 bases for V and 6 bases for J; bases not matched to a gene: 13. The germline V gene encodes CDR1 MNHEY and CDR2 SVGEGT. Here the CDR3 DNA reads TGTGCCAGCAGCCTATCCGGACAGGGTGCCTTTAATTCACCCCTCCACTTT. This translates into CASSLSGQGAFNSPLHF.

This clonotype has just a few counts. CDR3 in DNA: TGTGCCACCAGTGACCGGGACAGGGGCGCAGGGGAGACCCAGTACTTC. This encodes CATSDRDRGAGETQYF. The rearrangement uses TRBV24-1 and TRBJ2-5; 10 bases match TRBD1. J lost 5 bases, V lost 4 bases, and 9 bases had no gene match. Looked up from germline, CDR1 is KGHDR and CDR2 is SFDVKD. CDR3 length equals 16 residues.

With respect to this clonotype: The junction does not match germline at one end; this may be a read error. The chain joins TRBV3-1 to TRBJ2-7; TRBD1 or TRBD2 may be the D gene (6 bases each). The CDR3 is 12 residues long. From germline, CDR1 is LGHDT and CDR2 YNNKEL (reference sequence). The CDR3 nucleotides are TGTGCCAGCAGCCCGGGGGCCTACGCGCAGTACTTC. Translation: CASSPGAYAQYF.

The chain uses TRBV4-2 and TRBJ2-7; D is perhaps TRBD2 (6 bases). This CDR3 has 13 residues. In germline, CDR1 is LGHNA, CDR2 YNFKEQ. Trimming left V 4 bases short and J 4 bases short, with 11 bases between. The CDR3 coding sequence is TGTGCCAGCAGCCGGGTCGGGACTTACGAGCAGTACTTC. It specifies CASSRVGTYEQYF.

The chain has TRBV6-5 and TRBJ1-2; D call uncertain. Germline V gives CDR1 MNHEY, CDR2 SVGAGI. The CDR3 extends over 13 amino acids. V gave up 2 bases and J gave up 4 bases, with 8 bases separating them. Here the CDR3 reads CASSYRHGYGYTF. DNA of the CDR3: TGTGCCAGCAGTTACCGACATGGCTATGGCTACACCTTC.

The genes are TRBV6-5 and TRBJ1-2; 8 bases agree with TRBD1. Germline CDR1 MNHEY, CDR2 SVGAGI. The length of the CDR3 is 13 residues. The J segment lost 7 bases and the V segment lost 6 bases, leaving 7 bases of the junction unmatched. In nucleotides, the CDR3 is TGTGCCAGCAGAACCGGACAGGGTTTTGGCTACACCTTC. It codes for CASRTGQGFGYTF.

This clonotype is a singleton in its sample. A junction boundary mismatches the germline segment, possibly from a read error. The chain employs TRBV5-1 and TRBJ1-1, with 9 bases matching TRBD1. Germline values: CDR1 SGHRS, CDR2 YFSETQ. The CDR3 loop spans 16 amino acids. The CDR3 DNA follows: TGCGCCAGCGGCTTGGGACAGGGTGGTCCGAACACTGAAGCTTTCTTT. It specifies CASGLGQGGPNTEAFF.

The genes are TRBV11-2 and TRBJ2-5; 8 bases match TRBD2. The CDR3 sequence is 17 residues long. V gave up 1 base and J gave up 3 bases; unmatched junction bases: 10. CDR1 and CDR2 (germline): SGHAT, FQNNGV. CDR3 loop: CASSLVDVSGVKETQYF. Written as DNA, the CDR3 is TGTGCCAGCAGCTTAGTCGATGTTAGCGGGGTCAAAGAGACCCAGTACTTC.

There are a few counts of this clonotype. This chain connects TRBV15 to TRBJ2-3, with 7 bases that match TRBD2. This CDR3 comprises 17 residues. Unmatched junction bases numbered 17, after V lost 5 bases and J lost 6 bases. Looked up from germline, CDR1 is LNHNV and CDR2 is YYDKDF (reference sequence). CDR3 in amino acids: CATSDRQRGALKDTQYF. The CDR3, as DNA: TGTGCCACCAGCGACCGGCAGCGGGGAGCTTTAAAGGATACGCAGTATTTT.

CDR3 region: CASSQLRTGLETQYF. In DNA form, the CDR3 reads TGCGCCAGCAGCCAACTAAGGACAGGGTTGGAGACCCAGTACTTC. V usage is TRBV5-1 and J usage is TRBJ2-5, with 8 bases lining up with TRBD1. The CDR3 spans 15 residues. Germline CDR1 and CDR2: SGHRS and YFSETQ. Germline trimming cut 4 bases from V and 5 bases from J; bases unmatched to any gene: 10.

This clonotype has a single count. The rearrangement links TRBV6-6 to TRBJ1-2, with D uncertain. The CDR3 has 13 residues. Germline CDR1 is MNHNY and CDR2 is SVGAGI (reference sequence). Trimming shortened V by 7 bases and J by 0 bases, and 9 bases separated the two germline ends. DNA of the CDR3: TGTGCCAGCACAACAGCCACTAACTATGGCTACACCTTC. Encoded protein: CASTTATNYGYTF.

The rearrangement links TRBV11-2 to TRBJ2-3; no reliable D call. This CDR3 has 17 residues. Germline lookup yields CDR1 SGHAT and CDR2 FQNNGV. V gave up 4 bases and J gave up 1 base, with 18 bases separating them. CDR3: CASSSDRRNRRTDTQYF. CDR3 coding DNA: TGTGCCAGCAGCTCAGATAGGCGGAATCGACGCACAGATACGCAGTATTTT. Together with reference TRBV11-2 and TRBJ2-3, the CDR3 gives the full variable domain: EAGVAQSPRYKIIEKRQSVAFWCNPISGHATLYWYQQILGQGPKLLIQFQNNGVVDDSQLPKDRFSAERLKGVDSTLKIQPAKLEDSAVYLCASSSDRRNRRTDTQYFGPGTRLTVL.

This clonotype was seen a handful of times. This chain links TRBV12-3 or TRBV12-4 with TRBJ2-1; 7 nucleotides agree with TRBD1. This CDR3 spans 16 amino acids. Germline trimming cut 5 bases from V and 4 bases from J; bases unmatched to any gene: 11. The CDR3 nucleotides read TGTGCCAGCAGTCCGAGGCCGGGACAGAGATACAATGAGCAGTTCTTC. The encoded protein is CASSPRPGQRYNEQFF.

The sample holds one count of this clonotype. The rearrangement links TRBV27 to TRBJ1-1, with a weak D call TRBD1 (5 bases). V lost 2 bases to trimming and J lost 6 bases, with 7 bases between them. The germline V gene has CDR1 MNHEY and CDR2 SMNVEV (reference sequence). This CDR3 region has 12 residues. The CDR3 DNA reads TGTGCCAGCAGTTTAATAGGGGCTGAAGCTTTCTTT. This sequence encodes CASSLIGAEAFF.

The J gene is TRBJ1-2, the V gene TRBV6-5; D is perhaps TRBD1 (5 bases). V shed 6 bases and J shed 10 bases, with 9 bases lying between them. The germline V gene encodes CDR1 MNHEY and CDR2 SVGAGI. The CDR3 is 10 residues long. CDR3 sequence reads: CASRGPAYTF. The CDR3 nucleotides are TGTGCCAGCAGGGGACCTGCCTACACCTTC.

V gene TRBV20-1 combines with J gene TRBJ2-7, with a possible D match to TRBD2 (5 bases). The CDR3 totals 14 residues. Germline V gene data show CDR1 as DFQATT and CDR2 as SNEGSKA (reference sequence). V dropped 5 bases and J dropped 4 bases, with 18 bases sitting between them. The CDR3 DNA reads as TGCAGTGCTGGGCAGGACGGGAAAGGTTACGAGCAGTACTTC. Its protein product is CSAGQDGKGYEQYF.

This clonotype came up a few times. This chain links TRBV10-3 with TRBJ2-1; TRBD2 matches at 8 bases. CDR1 and CDR2 from the germline V gene are ENHRY and SYGVKD. V gave up 3 bases and J gave up 7 bases; unmatched junction bases: 2. The length of the CDR3 is 13 residues. CDR3 DNA: TGTGCCATCAGTGACGGGGGGGGGAATGAGCAGTTCTTC. Translated: CAISDGGGNEQFF.

This chain's CDR3 is CASSKGEGEDAGEQYF. CDR3 in DNA: TGTGCCAGCAGCAAAGGGGAGGGGGAGGACGCCGGTGAGCAGTACTTC. The chain uses TRBV21-1 and TRBJ2-5; the DNA was not used to check the table's D call, TRBD2. TRBV21-1 is a documented pseudogene. The CDR3 loop spans 16 amino acids.

There are a few counts of this clonotype. The chain joins TRBV5-1 to TRBJ2-7, with no clear D. CDR3 length equals 12 residues. V was pared by 0 bases and J by 4 bases, with 5 bases between. Germline loops: CDR1 SGHRS, CDR2 YFSETQ. CDR3 sequence (DNA): TGCGCCAGCAGCTTGGAATTTTACGAGCAGTACTTC. It translates to CASSLEFYEQYF.

The rearrangement joins TRBV7-2 to TRBJ1-5, with 9 bases that match TRBD1. There are 16 residues in the CDR3. The V gene's germline CDR1 is SGHTA and CDR2 FQGNSA. The V segment lost 4 bases and the J segment 1 base; nucleotides outside the gene matches: 5. This chain's CDR3 is CASSSRGQGSNQPQHF. In nucleotides, the CDR3 is TGTGCCAGCAGCTCACGGGGACAGGGCAGCAATCAGCCCCAGCATTTT.

The chain has TRBV27 and TRBJ2-3, with D maybe TRBD1 (6 bases). Trimming pared 6 bases from V and 4 bases from J, leaving 17 bases between. Germline V gives CDR1 MNHEY, CDR2 SMNVEV (reference sequence). The CDR3 has 15 amino acids. The CDR3 DNA reads as TGTGCCAGCAGCCAAACAGGGTCCCCCGCAGATACGCAGTATTTT. As protein: CASSQTGSPADTQYF.

V is TRBV4-3 and J is TRBJ2-3; 8 bases match TRBD2. The CDR3 has 16 amino acids. The V gene end was trimmed by 4 bases and the J gene end by 3 bases; junction bases not matched to a gene: 9. Per the germline V gene, CDR1 is LGHNA and CDR2 is YSLEER. The CDR3 loop is CASSPRSGGQTDTQYF. The CDR3 nucleotides read TGCGCCAGCAGCCCCCGATCGGGGGGGCAAACAGATACGCAGTATTTT.

The gene calls are TRBV9 and TRBJ2-5; tentatively, D is TRBD1 or TRBD2 (5 bases each). Deletions cut 5 bases from V and 11 bases from J, with 16 bases between. Germline CDR1 and CDR2: SGDLS and YYNGEE. This CDR3 spans 12 amino acids. The CDR3: CASSTRTNEQYF. As DNA, the CDR3 is TGTGCCAGCAGTACTAGGACAAATGAGCAGTACTTC.

This sequence joins TRBV27 and TRBJ2-4, with 7 bases identical to TRBD1. CDR1 is MNHEY and CDR2 is SMNVEV in the germline V gene (reference sequence). The CDR3 loop spans 14 amino acids. V was pared by 9 bases and J by 1 base, with 6 bases of the junction left unmatched. The CDR3 nucleotides are TGTGCCAGTACAGGGGATGGGGCCAAAAACATTCAGTACTTC. Translating it yields CASTGDGAKNIQYF.

The DNA of the CDR3 is TGTGCCAGCAGTTTGAAGTCGGATCAGTTCTTC. Protein product: CASSLKSDQFF. The rearrangement uses TRBV12-3 or TRBV12-4 and TRBJ2-1, with D unresolved. The CDR3 spans 11 residues. V lost 3 bases and J 13 bases, leaving 10 bases between the germline ends.